What follows are 12 T cell receptor beta chains derived from one specimen sequenced in a study of long-term antiretroviral therapy in people with HIV (dated 2022 in TCRdb). The immunoSEQ hsTCRB v3.0 assay was used at survey level resolution for TRB variable region sequencing. Entries here come from immuneACCESS through TCRdb and include only in-frame sequences with V and J called. Some clones fail to appear in such tables; in the studies checked, an unresolved V gene covers under half of the shortfall, and the cause of the remainder is unknown. Here the sample has 42,000 or so clones; around nine tenths occur a single time. The ten largest clones take up around 5% of the sample. Sample: unsorted PBMCs, taken 0.1 years before starting antiretroviral therapy. The receptor source for this set is a woman aged 45-65 years with HIV.

Remarks on this clone: The same CDR3 can be traced to other DNA sequences in this sample. The CDR3 spells CASSPRTENTEAFF. CDR3 DNA sequence: TGTGCCAGCTCACCCAGGACGGAGAACACTGAAGCTTTCTTT. The chain links TRBV18 to TRBJ1-1; D gene ambiguous. The CDR3 runs 14 residues. V was trimmed by 3 bases and J by 1 base, leaving 9 bases between them. Germline assignment: CDR1 KGHSH and CDR2 LQKENI. Full variable domain (rest looked up from reference TRBV18 and TRBJ1-1): NAGVMQNPRHLVRRRGQEARLRCSPMKGHSHVYWYRQLPEEGLKFMVYLQKENIIDESGMPKERFSAEFPKEGPSILRIQQVVRGDSAAYFCASSPRTENTEAFFGQGTRLTVV.

This chain connects TRBV7-7 to TRBJ1-6, with D tentatively TRBD1 (6 bases). From germline, CDR1 is SSHAT and CDR2 FNYEAQ (reference sequence). This CDR3 is 14 amino acids long. CDR3 DNA sequence: TGTGCTAGCGGCCGAGGACAGCTAGATTCACCCCTCCACTTT. Translated: CASGRGQLDSPLHF.

J is TRBJ2-3 and V is TRBV4-2, with no clear D. The CDR3 sequence is 13 residues long. Looked up from germline, CDR1 is LGHNA and CDR2 is YNFKEQ. With 4 bases removed from V and 0 bases from J, the gap between germline ends came to 5 bases. CDR3 DNA sequence: TGTGCCAGCAGCCCAGACAGCACAGATACGCAGTATTTT. This sequence encodes CASSPDSTDTQYF.

V is TRBV18 and J is TRBJ2-1; 7 bases match TRBD2. Germline values: CDR1 KGHSH, CDR2 LQKENI. The CDR3 sequence is 12 residues long. V lost 3 bases to trimming and J lost 9 bases; unmatched junction nucleotides: 2. Here the CDR3 reads CASSPGGVEQFF. The DNA for the CDR3 is TGTGCCAGCTCACCGGGGGGGGTTGAGCAGTTCTTC.

This clone was picked up a small number of times. This chain uses TRBV30 with TRBJ1-1; D ambiguous. The V end was cut by 6 bases, the J end by 10 bases, with 18 bases between. The germline CDR1 and CDR2 sequences are GTSNPN and SVGIG (reference sequence). This CDR3 has 12 amino acids. The DNA for the CDR3 is TGTGCCTGTCGCCCGGAGTTGGTGGGAGCTTTCTTT. Its translation is CACRPELVGAFF.

The chain employs TRBV11-3 and TRBJ2-3; TRBD1 aligns across 8 bases. This CDR3 contains 16 residues. Looked up from germline, CDR1 is SGHNT and CDR2 is YENEEA. V shed 5 bases, J shed 2 bases, and the junction held 9 bases outside the gene matches. The CDR3 loop is CASSAGQALNTDTQYF. CDR3 DNA sequence: TGTGCCAGCAGCGCGGGACAGGCTTTAAACACAGATACGCAGTATTTT.

This clone has a single count. As DNA, the CDR3 is TGCGCCAGCAGAGACAGGGCGAGCACAGATACGCAGTATTTT. It is translated as CASRDRASTDTQYF. V and J are TRBV5-1 and TRBJ2-3; 7 bases are shared with TRBD1. Trimming at V came to 5 bases and at J to 0 bases, leaving 3 bases not matched to a gene. The CDR3 length is 14 residues. In germline, CDR1 is SGHRS, CDR2 YFSETQ.

The genes are TRBV2 and TRBJ1-4; D uncertain. CDR1 is SNHLY, CDR2 FYNNEI, per germline. The CDR3 runs 15 residues. Trimming cost V 2 bases and J 4 bases, with 11 bases left between them. The CDR3 DNA is TGTGCCAGCAGTGAAACGGGTCCCGATAATGAAAAACTGTTTTTT. Translating it yields CASSETGPDNEKLFF.

In this sample, this clone turned up a few times. The chain is built from TRBV5-4 and TRBJ1-4; D ambiguous. The CDR3 runs 12 residues. The germline V and J ends were trimmed by 0 bases and 7 bases, with 4 bases remaining between them. The V gene's germline CDR1 is SGHNT and CDR2 YYREEE (reference sequence). DNA of the CDR3: TGTGCCAGCAGCTTGGCCGGTGAAAAACTGTTTTTT. Protein sequence: CASSLAGEKLFF.

The chain employs TRBV10-3 and TRBJ2-3; D may match TRBD1 or TRBD2 (6 bases each). Trimming stripped 8 bases from V and 2 bases from J, with 14 bases between. Germline CDR1 ENHRY, CDR2 SYGVKD. The CDR3 is 14 residues long. As DNA, the CDR3 is TGTGCCATCCTAGGGGGGAAAGACACAGATACGCAGTATTTT. Encoded protein: CAILGGKDTDTQYF.

J is TRBJ2-1 and V is TRBV4-3, with D possibly matching TRBD2 (7 bases). Germline values: CDR1 LGHNA, CDR2 YSLEER. The CDR3 runs to 19 residues. V lost 0 bases, J lost 0 bases, and 18 bases lay in between. The CDR3 loop reads CASSQDPFRGGSSYNEQFF. The CDR3 DNA sequence: TGCGCCAGCAGCCAAGACCCTTTTAGGGGGGGGAGCTCCTACAATGAGCAGTTCTTC.

The V call is TRBV6-1, the J call TRBJ2-5; D perhaps matches TRBD2 (6 bases). The CDR3 runs 15 residues. Per the germline V gene, CDR1 is MNHNS and CDR2 is SASEGT. Trimming stripped 10 bases from V and 2 bases from J, with 20 bases between. The CDR3 bases are TGTGCCACTGCCGGTGGAGGGGCCGCACAAGAGACCCAGTACTTC. Translation: CATAGGGAAQETQYF.